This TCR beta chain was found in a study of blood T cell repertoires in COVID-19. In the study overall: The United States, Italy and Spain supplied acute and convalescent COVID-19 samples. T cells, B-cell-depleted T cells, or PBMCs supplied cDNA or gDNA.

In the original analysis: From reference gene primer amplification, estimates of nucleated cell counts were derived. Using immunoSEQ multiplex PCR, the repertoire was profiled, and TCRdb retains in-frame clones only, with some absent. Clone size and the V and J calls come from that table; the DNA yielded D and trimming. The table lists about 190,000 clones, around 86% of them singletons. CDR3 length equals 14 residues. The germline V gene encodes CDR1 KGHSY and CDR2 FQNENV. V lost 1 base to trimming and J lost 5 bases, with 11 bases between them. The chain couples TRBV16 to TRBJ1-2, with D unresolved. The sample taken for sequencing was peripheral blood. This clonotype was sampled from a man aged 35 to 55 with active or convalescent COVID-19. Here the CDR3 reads CASSQWRREYGYTF. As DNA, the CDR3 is TGTGCCAGCAGCCAATGGCGGAGGGAGTATGGCTACACCTTC.